This T cell receptor beta chain stems from a study of blood T cells in healthy people across ages. Study-level information: Template switching caught about one barcoded beta molecule for each two T cells.

Study-level results: Older individuals had lower TCR beta diversity per million T cells (the decline was roughly linear).

The sample, around 10 milliliters of peripheral blood, was drawn from each donor. This clonotype was recorded at least ten times. Antigen specificity is unknown. A second PCR of 7 to 11 cycles used a sample-barcoded 5' primer and a J-beta primer mix. A template-switch adaptor that had 12 random nucleotides put a tag on each cDNA molecule. TCRdb reanalysed the 5' RACE reads using MiXCR and keeps one entry per CDR3 protein. In the table there are under 1,000,000 distinct CDR3 sequences, about 47% of which are singletons. CDR3 length equals 14 residues. Looked up from germline, CDR1 is LGHNA and CDR2 is YNFKEQ. Deletions cut 0 bases from V and 12 bases from J, with 15 bases between.

This clonotype originated in a man older than 75 in good health. Input material: blood. The chain couples TRBV4-2 to TRBJ2-1; D is unclear. The CDR3 bases are TGTGCCAGCAGCCAAGAGACGGGCCCCTCTAGGCAGTTCTTC. It translates to CASSQETGPSRQFF.